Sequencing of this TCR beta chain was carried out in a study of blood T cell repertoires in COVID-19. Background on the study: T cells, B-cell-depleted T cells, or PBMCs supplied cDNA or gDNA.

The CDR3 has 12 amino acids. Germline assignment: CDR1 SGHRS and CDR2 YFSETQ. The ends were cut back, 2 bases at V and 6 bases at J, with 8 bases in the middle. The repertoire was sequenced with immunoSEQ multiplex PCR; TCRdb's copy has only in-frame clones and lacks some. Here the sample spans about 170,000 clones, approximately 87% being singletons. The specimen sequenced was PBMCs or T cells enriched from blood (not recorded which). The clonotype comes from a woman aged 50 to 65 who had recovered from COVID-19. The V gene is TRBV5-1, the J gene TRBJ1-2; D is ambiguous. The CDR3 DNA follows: TGCGCCAGCAGCTTCAGTGAGGATGGCTACACCTTC. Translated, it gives CASSFSEDGYTF.